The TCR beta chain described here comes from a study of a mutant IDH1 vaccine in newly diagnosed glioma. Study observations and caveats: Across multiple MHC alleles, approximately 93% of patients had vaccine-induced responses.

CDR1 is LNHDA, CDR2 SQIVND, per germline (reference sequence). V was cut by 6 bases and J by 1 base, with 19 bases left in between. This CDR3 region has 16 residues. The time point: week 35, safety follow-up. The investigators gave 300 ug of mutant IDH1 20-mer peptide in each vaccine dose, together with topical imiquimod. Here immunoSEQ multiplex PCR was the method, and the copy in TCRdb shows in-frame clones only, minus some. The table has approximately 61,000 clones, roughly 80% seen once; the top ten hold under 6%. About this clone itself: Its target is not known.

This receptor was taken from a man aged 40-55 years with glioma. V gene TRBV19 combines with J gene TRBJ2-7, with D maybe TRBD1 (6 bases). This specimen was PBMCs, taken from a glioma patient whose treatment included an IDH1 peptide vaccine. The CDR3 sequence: CASSSAAQGLSYEQYF. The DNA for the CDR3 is TGTGCCAGTAGCTCCGCGGCTCAGGGGCTTTCCTACGAGCAGTACTTC.